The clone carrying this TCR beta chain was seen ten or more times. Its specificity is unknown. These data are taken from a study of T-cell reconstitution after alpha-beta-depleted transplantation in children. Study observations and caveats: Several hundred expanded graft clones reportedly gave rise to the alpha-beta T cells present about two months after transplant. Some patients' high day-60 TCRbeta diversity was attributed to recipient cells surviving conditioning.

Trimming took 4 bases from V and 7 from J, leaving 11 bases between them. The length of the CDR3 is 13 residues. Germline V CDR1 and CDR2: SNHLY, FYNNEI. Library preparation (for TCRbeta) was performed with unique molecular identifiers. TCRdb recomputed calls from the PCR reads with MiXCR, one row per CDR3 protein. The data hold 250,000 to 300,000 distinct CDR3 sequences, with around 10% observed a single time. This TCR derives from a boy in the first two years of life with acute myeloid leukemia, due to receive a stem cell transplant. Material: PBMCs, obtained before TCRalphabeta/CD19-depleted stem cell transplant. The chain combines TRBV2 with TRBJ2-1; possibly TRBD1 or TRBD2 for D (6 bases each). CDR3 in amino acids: CASSGGRGNEQFF. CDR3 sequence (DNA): TGTGCCAGCAGTGGGGGGCGGGGAAATGAGCAGTTCTTC.